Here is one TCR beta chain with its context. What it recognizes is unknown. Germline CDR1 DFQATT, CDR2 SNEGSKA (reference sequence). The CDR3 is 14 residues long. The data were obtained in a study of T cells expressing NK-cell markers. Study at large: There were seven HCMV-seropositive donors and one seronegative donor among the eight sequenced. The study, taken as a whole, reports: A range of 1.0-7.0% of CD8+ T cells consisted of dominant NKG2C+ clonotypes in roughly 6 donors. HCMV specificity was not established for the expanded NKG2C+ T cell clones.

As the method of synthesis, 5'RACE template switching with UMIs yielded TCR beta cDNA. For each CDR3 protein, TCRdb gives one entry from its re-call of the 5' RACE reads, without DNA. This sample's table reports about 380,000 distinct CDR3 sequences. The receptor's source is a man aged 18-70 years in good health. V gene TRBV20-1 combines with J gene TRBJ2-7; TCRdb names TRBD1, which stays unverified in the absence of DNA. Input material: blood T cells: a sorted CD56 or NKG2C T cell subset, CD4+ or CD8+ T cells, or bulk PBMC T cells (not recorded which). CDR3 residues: CSAVILTGGYEQYF.